This record looks at one T cell receptor (beta chain) sequence and its context. The antigen this receptor binds is unknown. No base-level quality is on record; no much larger clone is a single base apart. The data belong to a study of cytomegalovirus exposure and HLA in healthy donors (dated by TCRdb to 2016 to 2017). Looking at the study overall: An earlier analysis of a few hundred of the donors reported 250 to 300 Gb of sequence data and 90 million to 120 million unique TCR beta sequences obtained from roughly 170 million T cells. An early release that covered roughly 600 HLA-typed donors contained about 300 gigabases of sequencing data and 65 million to 100 million unique TCR sequences. The study was designed to test whether signatures of past pathogen exposure could be identified by cataloging public T cell receptors. An earlier analysis of 587 of the donors used high-throughput TCR beta sequencing to judge whether each TCR beta V gene segment behaved as functional or pseudogenic. Of the roughly 400 genotyped donors, 70% to 90% were placed in the genetic ancestry cluster associated with self-reported Caucasian donors. A later genetic analysis took genome-wide SNP genotypes for about 55% of the roughly 700 donors and used that subset as a discovery cohort. The number of donors typed differed by locus, with roughly 629-640 for A, B, C, DRB1 and DQB1, more than 500 for DQA1, about 610 for DPA1, and approximately 470 for DPB1. The study combined high-throughput TCR immunosequencing, statistical association of individual TCRs with disease status, and machine learning to predict cytomegalovirus infection status. About 5 DR-DQ haplotypes were handled as single units for association and clustering, since linkage in the cohort was strong. A later analysis re-analyzed previously published TCR beta repertoires from 666 donors and added high-resolution HLA genotyping to study TCR occurrence patterns. In the later analysis, no new phenotypic data were used to find candidate immune exposures; instead, reliance was placed on TCR beta sequences and their occurrence across donors. Donor age, sex, ethnicity and CMV serostatus were collected together with the repertoire data. The study used immunosequencing to profile the T cell repertoires of 600 to 850 subjects and linked those repertoires to cytomegalovirus serostatus. Among about 400 genotyped donors of the cohort, an average of around 240,000 unique TCR beta nucleotide sequences was sequenced per donor, of which 15% to 20% were non-productive. Along with the roughly 670-subject first cohort, a separate validation cohort of around 120 different subjects was used. HLA typing included class I and class II loci at four-digit resolution. All discovery cohort repertoires had been generated on a single sequencing platform.

V drops 10 bases and J drops 3 bases, leaving 19 bases in between. The CDR3 spans 16 residues, from the cysteine through the phenylalanine. Only the CDR3 DNA stays, 48 bases, in frame from base 1. The CDR1 and CDR2 encoded by the germline V gene (reference sequence) are LNHDA and SQIVND. The library was produced with the immunoSEQ multiplex PCR assay. For the multiplex PCR, a mixture combining 60 forward primers for TCR Vbeta segments and 13 reverse primers for TCR Jbeta segments was used. The CDR3 region of rearranged TCR beta genes was amplified from genomic DNA by a multiplex PCR assay. On the Illumina HiSeq System, the amplified TCR beta libraries were sequenced as 87-base-pair reads. Concerning the study's data processing: A later analysis tallied roughly 80 million unique TCR beta chains across the 700 or so repertoires, and around 9.9 million of those chains were shared by two or more donors. Raw reads were error-corrected and collapsed into unique sequences with a nearest-neighbor algorithm that merged closely related sequences to remove PCR and sequencing errors. To assign V, D and J gene segments, CDR3 sequences were aligned to IMGT reference sequences. For a sequence to be retained, a match of at least six nucleotides to both a V gene segment and a J gene segment was required. Rearrangements were called productive when the CDR3 lacked stop codons and stayed in frame with V and J; all others were non-productive. Following IMGT convention, CDR3 was defined as the stretch from the second conserved V-encoded cysteine to the conserved J-encoded phenylalanine. The earlier analysis of a few hundred of the donors excluded sequences that lacked an unambiguous match to a single V gene segment. An earlier analysis of roughly 590 of the donors called V segments functional above 56.7% productive rearrangements and segregating when the between-donor standard deviation exceeded 5%. To diagnose cytomegalovirus status from the catalog of TCR beta chain sequences, a statistical classification framework was built. V and J gene assignment, in a later analysis, came from comparing TCR nucleotide sequences with IMGT/GENE-DB human TR gene sequences. A later analysis assigned CDR3 sequences and most-parsimonious VDJ recombination scenarios with the TCRdist pipeline. A later analysis defined each TCR beta chain by its CDR3 amino acid sequence plus V-gene family, and excluded reads lacking a unique V-gene family. In a later analysis, nearly 600 highly shared, low-generation-probability nucleotide sequences were removed to address suspected cross-contamination and a sequencing artifact. For each public chain, a later analysis derived a clonal expansion index from normalized ranks of inferred template counts within each repertoire. In a later analysis, generation probabilities were computed using a VDJ recombination model fitted to out-of-frame rearrangements, and the results were checked against IGoR. A later analysis scored TCR-TCR, TCR-HLA and TCR-CMV co-occurrence with hypergeometric tests, applying a repertoire-size bias correction to TCR pairs. To estimate false discovery rates, a later analysis permuted the HLA or CMV assignments 20 times. In a later analysis, co-occurring TCRs were grouped using DBSCAN, with TCRdist sequence similarity added in when clustering inside HLA-allele-positive subsets. Repertoires with fewer than 30,000 or more than 120,000 public chains were left out of co-occurrence clustering, as were a few repertoires with anomalous nucleotide sharing. The clones in this table, taken by TCRdb from immuneACCESS, are in-frame only. Not every clone is retained; where verified, under half of the shortfall comes from an unresolved V gene, and the cause of the rest is unknown. Clone size and the V and J calls come from that table; the DNA yielded D and trimming. A total of roughly 57,000 clones appear in this sample, around 80% of them only once. 2.9% of the sample belongs to the ten largest clones.

In total, 630 or so healthy bone marrow donors made up the cohort. All cohort members were sampled while nominally healthy, although unrecorded immune exposures were likely present. The donor tested CMV seronegative, placing the donor among the approximately 400 seronegative members of the cohort. Every donor gave a peripheral blood sample, and the peripheral blood mononuclear cells from that sample were used for TCR beta sequencing. Genomic DNA extraction from the blood cell samples was performed with the Qiagen DNeasy Blood Extraction Kit. Results the study describes overall, beyond this receptor: In a later analysis, HLA-associated TCR beta chains were found to be more clonally expanded and to have lower generation probabilities than equally common non-associated chains. Correlated functional status among segregating V segments might be attributable to linkage disequilibrium, but an unknown experimental factor could not be ruled out. The authors suggested that the approach could potentially be generalized to other disease states and immunological phenotypes. An association between a missense DCLRE1C variant and V-gene and J-gene trimming of TCR beta chains was found in a later genetic analysis and replicated in an independent cohort. Because HLA typing was missing for some donors at each locus, association tests included only the typed subset. A later analysis reported that several top co-occurrence clusters appeared linked to parvovirus B19, influenza, CMV and Epstein-Barr virus. A later analysis found that most CMV-associated TCR beta chains appeared HLA-restricted, with HLA associations seemingly driven largely by CMV exposure. According to a later analysis, TCR association rates differed among HLA loci, with DRB1 alleles showing the most associated TCRs and HLA-C alleles showing the fewest. The earlier analysis of fewer than 750 of the donors excluded approximately 17 rarely observed V segments, including chromosome 9 orphons, because counts were too low. The only immune exposure information available for the cohort was CMV serostatus. In this cohort, only TCR beta chains were sequenced, and detectable features were limited by the absence of alpha or paired-chain data. A further reported finding was that TCR beta sequences accurately predicted the HLA-A and HLA-B alleles for most subjects in the first cohort. At a false discovery rate of 0.05, a later analysis linked under 20,000 TCR beta sequences to specific HLA alleles. In a later genetic analysis, fewer N-insertions in productive TCRs were reported among donors in an Asian-associated ancestry cluster than the roughly 640-donor mean. In the study, approximately 160 TCR beta chains were listed as associated with cytomegalovirus. In vitro tests confirmed that a few of the cytomegalovirus-associated TCR beta chains recognize cytomegalovirus antigens. An earlier analysis of 450 to 750 of the donors showed that most TCR beta V segments appeared in productive rearrangements either about 87% or about 30% of the time, which broadly matched IMGT annotations. A cluster of highly shared sequence variants was judged likely to represent a technical artifact of the sequencing pipeline. While some public TCRs were present in many individuals, most TCR sequences turned up only very rarely across donors. The classifier was reported to diagnose cytomegalovirus status with high specificity and sensitivity in both the original cohort and the validation cohort. Assigning TCR associations to individual alleles was difficult when HLA alleles, especially DR and DQ, strongly co-occurred. Some IMGT-functional V segments, including TRBV6-2 and TRBV6-3, could not be told apart with the 87-base-pair reads, so those segments were excluded. Sequencing depth was assumed to be roughly uniform across donors in the presence/absence analyses, though that assumption may not hold.

The source is a man aged 45-65 years in good health and CMV-seronegative. Rearrangement joined TRBV19 to TRBJ1-6; TRBD1 could be the D gene, as 5 bases match. Sequencing was carried out using PBMCs. The CDR3 protein sequence reads: CATRTGGGGYNSPLHF. The bases read TGTGCCACGCGGACCGGCGGGGGGGGCTATAATTCACCCCTCCACTTT.